The sample holds a few counts of the clone carrying this T cell receptor beta chain. Its cognate antigen is unknown. This sample is part of a study of CD8 T cells in ankylosing spondylitis. Findings and limits, study-wide: Ankylosing spondylitis blood seemed to carry a telltale TCR beta motif made of under ten highly homologous variants.

One entry per CDR3 protein, called by TCRdb with MiXCR from the 5' RACE reads. The table shows 300,000 to 400,000 distinct CDR3 sequences, with about a fifth occurring only once. Losses at the gene ends were 2 bases for V and 3 bases for J; bases not matched to a gene: 5. The CDR3 has 18 residues. Germline CDR1 and CDR2: MDHEN and SYDVKM. The gene calls are TRBV28 and TRBJ2-1; 15 bases align to TRBD2. Sequenced: blood, either unsorted or a sorted T cell fraction (not recorded which). The receptor was isolated from a male donor with ankylosing spondylitis. The chain's CDR3 is CASSLMGLAGGDYNEQFF. The DNA of the CDR3 is TGTGCCAGCAGTTTAATGGGACTAGCGGGGGGAGACTACAATGAGCAGTTCTTC. The variable domain in full, with the rest retrieved from reference TRBV28 and TRBJ2-1, is DVKVTQSSRYLVKRTGEKVFLECVQDMDHENMFWYRQDPGLGLRLIYFSYDVKMKEKGDIPEGYSVSREKKERFSLILESASTNQTSMYLCASSLMGLAGGDYNEQFFGPGTRLTVL.